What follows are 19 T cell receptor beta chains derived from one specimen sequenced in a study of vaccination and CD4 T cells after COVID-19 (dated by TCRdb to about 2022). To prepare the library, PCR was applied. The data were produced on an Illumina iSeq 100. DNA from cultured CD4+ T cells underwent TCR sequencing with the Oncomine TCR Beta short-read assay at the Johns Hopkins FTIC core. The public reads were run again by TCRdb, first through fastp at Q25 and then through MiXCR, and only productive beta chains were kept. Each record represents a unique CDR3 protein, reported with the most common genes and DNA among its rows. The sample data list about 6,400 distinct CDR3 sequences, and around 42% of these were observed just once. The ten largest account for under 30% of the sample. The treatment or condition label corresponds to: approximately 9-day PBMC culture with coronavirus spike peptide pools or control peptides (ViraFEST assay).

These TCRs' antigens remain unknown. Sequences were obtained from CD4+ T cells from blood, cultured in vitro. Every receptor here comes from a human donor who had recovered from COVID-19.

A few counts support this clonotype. In DNA form, the CDR3 reads TGTGCCAGCAGCACCTTTTGGACCGGGTCAGAGACCCAGTACTTC. It yields the protein CASSTFWTGSETQYF. The V and J genes are TRBV12-3 or TRBV12-4 and TRBJ2-5; no definite D call. The CDR3 length is 15 residues. V gave up 6 bases and J gave up 4 bases, with 18 bases separating them.

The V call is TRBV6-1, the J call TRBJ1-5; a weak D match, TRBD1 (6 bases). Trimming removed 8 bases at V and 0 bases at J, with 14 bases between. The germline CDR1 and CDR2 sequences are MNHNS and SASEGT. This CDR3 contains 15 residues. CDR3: CASRPWGASNQPQHF. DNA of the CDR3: TGTGCCAGCCGCCCGTGGGGGGCTAGCAATCAGCCCCAGCATTTT.

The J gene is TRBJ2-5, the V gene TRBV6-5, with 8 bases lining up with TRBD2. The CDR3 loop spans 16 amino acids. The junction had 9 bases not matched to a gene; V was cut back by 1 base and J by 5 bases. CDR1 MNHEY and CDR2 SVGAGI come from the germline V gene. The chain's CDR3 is CASSYLGAGDAETQYF. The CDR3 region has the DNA TGTGCCAGCAGTTACTTAGGAGCGGGAGACGCGGAGACCCAGTACTTC.

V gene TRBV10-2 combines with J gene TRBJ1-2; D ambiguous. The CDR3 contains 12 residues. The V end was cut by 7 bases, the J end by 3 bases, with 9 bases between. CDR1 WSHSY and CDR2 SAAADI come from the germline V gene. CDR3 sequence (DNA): TGCGCCAGCATATCAGCGGACTATGGCTACACCTTC. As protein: CASISADYGYTF.

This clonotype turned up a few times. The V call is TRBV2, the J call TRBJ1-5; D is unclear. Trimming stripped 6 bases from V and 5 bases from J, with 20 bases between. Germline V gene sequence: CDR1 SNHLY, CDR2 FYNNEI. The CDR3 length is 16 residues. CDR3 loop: CASSLTRRVVYQPQHF. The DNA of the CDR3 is TGTGCCAGCAGCTTGACAAGGAGGGTCGTTTATCAGCCCCAGCATTTT.

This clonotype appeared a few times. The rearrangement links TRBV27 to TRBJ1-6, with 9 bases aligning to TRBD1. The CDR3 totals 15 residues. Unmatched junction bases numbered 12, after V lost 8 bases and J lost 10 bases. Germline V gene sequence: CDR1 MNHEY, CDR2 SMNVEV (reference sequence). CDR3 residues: CASAPGGQGQSPLHF. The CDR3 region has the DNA TGTGCCAGCGCCCCGGGGGGACAGGGTCAGTCACCCCTCCACTTT.

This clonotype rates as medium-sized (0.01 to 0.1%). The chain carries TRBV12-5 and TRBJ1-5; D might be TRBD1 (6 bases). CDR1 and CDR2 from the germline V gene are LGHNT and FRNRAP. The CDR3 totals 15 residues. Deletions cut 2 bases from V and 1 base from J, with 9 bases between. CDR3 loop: CASGLLQGSNQPQHF. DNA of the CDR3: TGTGCTAGTGGTTTGTTACAGGGAAGCAATCAGCCCCAGCATTTT.

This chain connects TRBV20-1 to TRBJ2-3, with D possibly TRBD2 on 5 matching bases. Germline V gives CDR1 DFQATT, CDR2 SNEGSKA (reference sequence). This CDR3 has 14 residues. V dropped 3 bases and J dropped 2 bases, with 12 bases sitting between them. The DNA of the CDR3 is TGCAGTGCTAGGAGGGCGGGTATCACAGATACGCAGTATTTT. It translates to CSARRAGITDTQYF.

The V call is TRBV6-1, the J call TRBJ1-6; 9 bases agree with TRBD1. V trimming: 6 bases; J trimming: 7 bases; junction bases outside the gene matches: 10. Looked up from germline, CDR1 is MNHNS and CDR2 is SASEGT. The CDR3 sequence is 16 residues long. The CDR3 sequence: CASSPLQGAGNSPLHF. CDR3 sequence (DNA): TGTGCCAGCAGCCCACTACAGGGGGCAGGGAATTCACCCCTCCACTTT.

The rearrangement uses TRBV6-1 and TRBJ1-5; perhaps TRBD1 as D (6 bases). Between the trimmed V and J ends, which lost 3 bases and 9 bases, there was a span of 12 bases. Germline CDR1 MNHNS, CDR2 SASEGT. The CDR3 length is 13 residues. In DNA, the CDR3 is TGTGCCAGCAGTGAGGCAGGGGACGGGCCCCAGCATTTT. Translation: CASSEAGDGPQHF.

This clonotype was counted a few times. The CDR3 DNA follows: TGTGCCAGCAGTACTAGCGGGAACGGAGAGACCCAGTACTTC. As protein: CASSTSGNGETQYF. The J gene is TRBJ2-5, the V gene TRBV7-9; 10 nucleotides match TRBD2. The CDR3 contains 14 residues. Germline CDR1 and CDR2: SEHNR and FQNEAQ (reference sequence). The V gene end was trimmed by 6 bases and the J gene end by 4 bases; junction bases not matched to a gene: 5.

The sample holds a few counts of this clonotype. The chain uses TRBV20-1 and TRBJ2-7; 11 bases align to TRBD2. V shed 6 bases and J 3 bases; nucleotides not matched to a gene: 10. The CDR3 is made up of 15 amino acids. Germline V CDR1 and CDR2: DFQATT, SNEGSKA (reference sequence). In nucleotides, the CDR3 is TGCAGTGCAACCCAGCCCCTAGCGGGAGGCTACGAGCAGTACTTC. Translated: CSATQPLAGGYEQYF.

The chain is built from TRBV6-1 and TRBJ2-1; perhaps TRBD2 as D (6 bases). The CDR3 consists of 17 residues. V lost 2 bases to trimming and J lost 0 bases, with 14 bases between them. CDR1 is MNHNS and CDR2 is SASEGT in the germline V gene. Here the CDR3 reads CASSERGSGGSYNEQFF. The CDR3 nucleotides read TGTGCCAGCAGTGAAAGAGGTAGCGGCGGCTCCTACAATGAGCAGTTCTTC.

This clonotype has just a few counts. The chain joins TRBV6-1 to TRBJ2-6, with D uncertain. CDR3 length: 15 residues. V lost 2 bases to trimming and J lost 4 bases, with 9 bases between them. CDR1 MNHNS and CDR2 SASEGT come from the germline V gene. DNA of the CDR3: TGTGCCAGCAGTGAACGGGTCACCGGGGCCAACGTCCTGACTTTC. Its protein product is CASSERVTGANVLTF.

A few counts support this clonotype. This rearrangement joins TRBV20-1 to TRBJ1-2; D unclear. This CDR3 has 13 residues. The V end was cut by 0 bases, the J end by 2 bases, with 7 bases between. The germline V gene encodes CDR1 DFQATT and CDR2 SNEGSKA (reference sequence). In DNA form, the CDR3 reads TGCAGTGCTAGAGAGACAAAAAACTATGGCTACACCTTC. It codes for CSARETKNYGYTF.

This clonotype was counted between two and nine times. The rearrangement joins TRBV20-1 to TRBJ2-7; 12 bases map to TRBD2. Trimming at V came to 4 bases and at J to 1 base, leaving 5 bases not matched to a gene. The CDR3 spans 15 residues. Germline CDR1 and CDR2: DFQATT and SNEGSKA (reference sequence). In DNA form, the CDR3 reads TGCAGTGCTACCCGACTAGCGGGAGAGTCCTACGAGCAGTACTTC. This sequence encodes CSATRLAGESYEQYF.

The CDR3 DNA is TGTGCCAGCAGTACCCGGACAGCCCTAAGACAGCGGGAGGGGAACACCGGGGAGCTGTTTTTT. Residues: CASSTRTALRQREGNTGELFF. The rearrangement joins TRBV6-2 or TRBV6-3 to TRBJ2-2; TRBD2 agrees at 10 bases. This CDR3 has 21 amino acids. J was trimmed by 1 base and V by 5 bases; bases with no gene match: 19. The V gene's germline CDR1 is MNHEY and CDR2 SVGEGT.

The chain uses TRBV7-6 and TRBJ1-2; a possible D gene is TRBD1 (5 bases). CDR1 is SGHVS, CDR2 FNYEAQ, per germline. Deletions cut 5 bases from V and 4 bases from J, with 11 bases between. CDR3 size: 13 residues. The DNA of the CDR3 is TGTGCCAGCAGCCTCGGGGGGGGCTATGGCTACACCTTC. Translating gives CASSLGGGYGYTF.

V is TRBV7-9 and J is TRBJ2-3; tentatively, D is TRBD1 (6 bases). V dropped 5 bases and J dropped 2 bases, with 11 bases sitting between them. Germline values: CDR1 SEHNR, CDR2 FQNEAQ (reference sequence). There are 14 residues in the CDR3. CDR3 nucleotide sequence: TGTGCCAGCAGCCCCAGGACAGTCACAGATACGCAGTATTTT. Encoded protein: CASSPRTVTDTQYF.